The clone carrying this T cell receptor (beta chain) has more than one count but fewer than ten. The CDR3 covers 15 residues. Germline V gene data show CDR1 as SQVTM and CDR2 as ANQGSEA. The V gene end was trimmed by 4 bases and the J gene end by 4 bases; junction bases not matched to a gene: 7. Some clones are missing from TCRdb's copy, which holds only in-frame ones; the method was immunoSEQ multiplex PCR. The data show 70,000 to 100,000 clones, with 85% to 95% seen just once and about 3.9% held by the top ten. This specimen comes from a study of T cell changes during pregnancy in multiple sclerosis.

The sequenced sample was peripheral blood, obtained in the first trimester of pregnancy. The chain recombines TRBV29-1 with TRBJ1-2; 12 nucleotides agree with TRBD1. The source is a female donor with multiple sclerosis, enrolled in a pregnancy study. CDR3 nucleotides: TGCAGCGTTGTTCCCGGGACAGGGGGCGGCTATGGCTACACCTTC. As protein: CSVVPGTGGGYGYTF.